Below are 24 T cell receptor beta chains sequenced from a single sample in a study of cytomegalovirus exposure and HLA in healthy donors. With 60 Vbeta and 13 Jbeta primers, the PCR was carried out. TCRdb's copy holds only in-frame clones and misses some; the assay was immunoSEQ multiplex PCR. The table lists more than 150,000 clones, approximately 81% of them singletons, with 2.1% in the top ten. The sequenced sample consisted of PBMCs. Receptor source: a woman aged 18-30 years in good health and CMV-seropositive.

The chain joins TRBV19 to TRBJ2-7, with D maybe TRBD2 (5 bases). V was cut by 1 base and J by 2 bases, with 9 bases left in between. Germline CDR1 reads LNHDA; CDR2 reads SQIVND (reference sequence). CDR3 length equals 14 residues. The CDR3 DNA is TGTGCCAGTAGTATAGTAGCGTCTACCTACGAGCAGTACTTC. It is translated as CASSIVASTYEQYF. Combining the CDR3 with reference TRBV19 and TRBJ2-7 gives the whole variable domain DGGITQSPKYLFRKEGQNVTLSCEQNLNHDAMYWYRQDPGQGLRLIYYSQIVNDFQKGDIAEGYSVSREKKESFPLTVTSAQKNPTAFYLCASSIVASTYEQYFGPGTRLTVT.

V gene TRBV6-5 combines with J gene TRBJ1-4, with 7 positions matching TRBD1. Trimming removed 2 bases from V and 8 bases from J; junction bases left unmatched: 5. This CDR3 comprises 14 residues. Germline lookup yields CDR1 MNHEY and CDR2 SVGAGI. The CDR3 loop reads CASSYRDSKEKLFF. The CDR3 DNA is TGTGCCAGCAGTTACCGGGACAGTAAGGAAAAACTGTTTTTT.

The chain joins TRBV7-2 to TRBJ1-3; maybe TRBD1 (6 bases). This CDR3 comprises 14 residues. The germline gives CDR1 SGHTA, CDR2 FQGNSA. The CDR3 sequence is CASQGSISGNTIYF. The CDR3 DNA follows: TGTGCGAGCCAGGGGTCTATCTCTGGAAACACCATATATTTT.

The V call is TRBV7-3, the J call TRBJ2-5; no reliable D call. Germline CDR1 reads SGHTA; CDR2 reads FQGTGA. Trimming stripped 4 bases from V and 2 bases from J, with 8 bases between. This CDR3 has 13 residues. CDR3 sequence (DNA): TGTGCCAGCAGCTCGACCAGGCAAGAGACCCAGTACTTC. Translated, it gives CASSSTRQETQYF.

The chain joins TRBV5-1 to TRBJ1-6; D unresolved. Germline CDR1 reads SGHRS; CDR2 reads YFSETQ. The CDR3 has 15 amino acids. Trimming took 4 bases from V and 1 from J, leaving 9 bases between them. This chain's CDR3 is CASSQTRSYNSPLHF. The CDR3 DNA is TGCGCCAGCAGCCAGACAAGGTCCTATAATTCACCCCTCCACTTT.

The genes are TRBV7-9 and TRBJ1-5; no reliable D call. The germline gives CDR1 SEHNR, CDR2 FQNEAQ (reference sequence). The CDR3 runs 13 residues. Trimming took 3 bases from V and 0 from J, leaving 3 bases between them. The DNA of the CDR3 is TGTGCCAGCAGCTTCGGTAGCAATCAGCCCCAGCATTTT. Encoded protein: CASSFGSNQPQHF. Together with reference TRBV7-9 and TRBJ1-5, the CDR3 gives the full variable domain: DTGVSQNPRHKITKRGQNVTFRCDPISEHNRLYWYRQTLGQGPEFLTYFQNEAQLEKSRLLSDRFSAERPKGSFSTLEIQRTEQGDSAMYLCASSFGSNQPQHFGDGTRLSIL.

This chain links TRBV13 with TRBJ2-7; 8 bases agree with TRBD2. Germline V gene data show CDR1 as PRHDT and CDR2 as FYEKMQ (reference sequence). The CDR3 totals 14 residues. V trimming: 2 bases; J trimming: 9 bases; junction bases outside the gene matches: 9. CDR3 nucleotide sequence: TGTGCCAGCAGCTTACCGACGGGGGGGGCCTTGCAGTACTTC. Amino acids: CASSLPTGGALQYF.

V gene TRBV28 combines with J gene TRBJ2-3; tentative D call: TRBD1 (5 bases). Trimming left V 6 bases short and J 1 base short, with 14 bases between. The CDR3 is made up of 15 amino acids. Germline V CDR1 and CDR2: MDHEN, SYDVKM. DNA for the CDR3: TGTGCCAGCAGCCCCGGTGGGGCGGGCACAGATACGCAGTATTTT. Protein: CASSPGGAGTDTQYF.

This rearrangement joins TRBV19 to TRBJ2-5; D gene ambiguous. This CDR3 is 13 amino acids long. V was trimmed by 4 bases and J by 0 bases, leaving 6 bases between them. From germline, CDR1 is LNHDA and CDR2 SQIVND (reference sequence). In nucleotides, the CDR3 is TGTGCCAGTAGTAGAAACAACCAAGAGACCCAGTACTTC. This sequence encodes CASSRNNQETQYF.

The chain uses TRBV4-3 and TRBJ2-1; D is possibly TRBD2 (6 bases). V was clipped by 1 base and J by 7 bases, with 14 bases between them. The CDR3 is made up of 15 amino acids. Germline CDR1 LGHNA, CDR2 YSLEER. DNA of the CDR3: TGCGCCAGCAGCCAAGGCGGGATTGAGAAGAATGAGCAGTTCTTC. This gives the protein CASSQGGIEKNEQFF.

The chain has TRBV11-1 and TRBJ2-7; 10 bases are a match to TRBD1. V shed 5 bases, J shed 7 bases, and the junction held 8 bases outside the gene matches. CDR3 length: 14 amino acids. Germline values: CDR1 SGHAT, CDR2 FQDESV (reference sequence). The CDR3 region is CASSLTGTGVEQYF. CDR3 DNA sequence: TGTGCCAGCAGCCTGACCGGGACAGGGGTGGAGCAGTACTTC.

The chain employs TRBV11-2 and TRBJ2-7; maybe TRBD1 (6 bases). Per germline, CDR1 SGHAT and CDR2 FQNNGV. The CDR3 extends over 15 amino acids. Trimming took 5 bases from V and 4 from J, leaving 18 bases between them. As DNA, the CDR3 is TGTGCCAGCAGCCTAGGGGTTTACAGGGTGTACGAGCAGTACGTC. Translated: CASSLGVYRVYEQYV.

The genes are TRBV5-1 and TRBJ2-3, with TRBD2 matching over 8 bases. This CDR3 has 12 amino acids. Germline CDR1 and CDR2: SGHRS and YFSETQ. The V gene end was trimmed by 8 bases and the J gene end by 4 bases; junction bases not matched to a gene: 3. The CDR3 sequence: CASREGADTQYF. CDR3 DNA: TGCGCCAGTCGGGAGGGGGCAGATACGCAGTATTTT.

The rearrangement uses TRBV5-1 and TRBJ2-1; maybe TRBD2 (6 bases). CDR1 and CDR2 from the germline V gene are SGHRS and YFSETQ. The CDR3 is made up of 15 amino acids. V was clipped by 1 base and J by 0 bases, with 8 bases between them. CDR3 in amino acids: CASSLKTSSYNEQFF. The CDR3 nucleotides are TGCGCCAGCAGCTTGAAGACTAGCTCCTACAATGAGCAGTTCTTC.

The chain couples TRBV6-5 to TRBJ2-1, with D possibly matching TRBD2 (6 bases). There are 13 residues in the CDR3. Germline CDR1 MNHEY, CDR2 SVGAGI. As DNA, the CDR3 is TGTGCAAGCGGGCTGATCCGAGACAATGAGCAGTTCTTC. Translating gives CASGLIRDNEQFF.

The V and J genes are TRBV7-9 and TRBJ2-7; a weak D match, TRBD2 (5 bases). CDR1 is SEHNR and CDR2 is FQNEAQ in the germline V gene (reference sequence). The length of the CDR3 is 13 residues. V was pared by 8 bases and J by 3 bases, with 14 bases between. The CDR3 DNA reads as TGTGCCAGCGTCACGGAAGACTACTACGAGCAGTACTTC. Translated, it gives CASVTEDYYEQYF.

The J gene is TRBJ2-3, the V gene TRBV28, with D maybe TRBD1 (6 bases). The germline V and J ends were trimmed by 6 bases and 6 bases, with 25 bases remaining between them. Germline V CDR1 and CDR2: MDHEN, SYDVKM. The CDR3 length is 17 residues. Written as DNA, the CDR3 is TGTGCCAGCAGCTATCGCCCGGGACACCCCTCTCTTGATACGCAGTATTTT. Protein sequence: CASSYRPGHPSLDTQYF. The full variable domain, its missing parts supplied by reference TRBV28 and TRBJ2-3, is DVKVTQSSRYLVKRTGEKVFLECVQDMDHENMFWYRQDPGLGLRLIYFSYDVKMKEKGDIPEGYSVSREKKERFSLILESASTNQTSMYLCASSYRPGHPSLDTQYFGPGTRLTVL.

This clone was recorded only once. CDR3 in amino acids: CASSRRTSVRAGELFF. In DNA form, the CDR3 reads TGTGCCAGTAGCCGGCGAACTAGCGTGAGGGCCGGGGAGCTGTTTTTT. The chain is built from TRBV9 and TRBJ2-2; 7 bases align to TRBD2. The CDR3 spans 16 residues. CDR1 is SGDLS and CDR2 is YYNGEE in the germline V gene. V shed 8 bases and J 6 bases; nucleotides not matched to a gene: 16.

The genes are TRBV14 and TRBJ2-5; no clear D. The CDR3 runs to 15 residues. Germline values: CDR1 SGHDN, CDR2 FVKESK. V was shortened by 0 bases and J by 2 bases, with 10 bases between the two germline ends. Written as DNA, the CDR3 is TGTGCCAGCAGCCAAGATCGAGGAATTCAAGAGACCCAGTACTTC. Translation: CASSQDRGIQETQYF.

This chain joins TRBV30 and TRBJ1-4, with D perhaps TRBD1 (5 bases). Germline V gene data show CDR1 as GTSNPN and CDR2 as SVGIG (reference sequence). This CDR3 spans 15 amino acids. Deletions cut 4 bases from V and 5 bases from J, with 17 bases between. The CDR3 bases are TGTGCCTGGAACACCCAAGGGGAAGTAAATGAAAAACTGTTTTTT. Translation: CAWNTQGEVNEKLFF.

This clone has just one count. The chain has TRBV5-6 and TRBJ1-1; a weak D match, TRBD1 (5 bases). Germline values: CDR1 SGHDT, CDR2 YYEEEE. The CDR3 loop spans 15 amino acids. The ends were cut back, 0 bases at V and 2 bases at J, with 11 bases in the middle. DNA of the CDR3: TGTGCCAGCAGCTTGGACCGGGACTTTAACACTGAAGCTTTCTTT. Residues: CASSLDRDFNTEAFF.

This chain uses TRBV4-1 with TRBJ2-5, with 11 bases lining up with TRBD2. V lost 2 bases, J lost 4 bases, and 6 bases stayed unmatched. Germline assignment: CDR1 MGHRA and CDR2 YSYEKL. The CDR3 is 16 residues long. CDR3 amino acids: CASSQRLAGGRETQYF. Here the CDR3 DNA reads TGCGCCAGCAGCCAACGCCTAGCGGGGGGCAGAGAGACCCAGTACTTC.

CDR3 DNA sequence: TGTGCCAGCCACCAGATCACAGATACGCAGTATTTT. This sequence encodes CASHQITDTQYF. The chain couples TRBV6-1 to TRBJ2-3, with D uncertain. The germline CDR1 and CDR2 sequences are MNHNS and SASEGT. This CDR3 has 12 residues. V dropped 8 bases and J dropped 2 bases, with 8 bases sitting between them.

This clone was found once. This rearrangement joins TRBV5-4 to TRBJ1-2; 8 bases match TRBD1. The CDR3 length is 16 residues. Unmatched junction bases numbered 7, after V lost 1 base and J lost 2 bases. From germline, CDR1 is SGHNT and CDR2 YYREEE (reference sequence). The CDR3 DNA follows: TGTGCCAGCAGCTTGATCGGCCAGGGGGCCAACTATGGCTACACCTTC. Protein sequence: CASSLIGQGANYGYTF.